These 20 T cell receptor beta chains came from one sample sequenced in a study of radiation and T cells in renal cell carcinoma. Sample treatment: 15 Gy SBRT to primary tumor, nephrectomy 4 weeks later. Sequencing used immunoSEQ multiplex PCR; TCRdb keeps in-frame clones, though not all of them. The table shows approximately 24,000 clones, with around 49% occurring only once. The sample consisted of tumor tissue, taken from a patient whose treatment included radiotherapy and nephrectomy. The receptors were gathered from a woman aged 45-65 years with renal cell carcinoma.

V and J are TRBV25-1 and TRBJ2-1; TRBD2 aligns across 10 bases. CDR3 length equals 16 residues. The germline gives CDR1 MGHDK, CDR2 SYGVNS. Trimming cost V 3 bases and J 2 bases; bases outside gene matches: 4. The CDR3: CASSDLSGGAYNEQFF. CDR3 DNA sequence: TGTGCCAGCAGTGACCTCAGCGGGGGGGCCTACAATGAGCAGTTCTTC.

The CDR3 here is CASSLSQGESYEQYF. Written as DNA, the CDR3 is TGCGCCAGCAGCTTGTCTCAGGGGGAATCCTACGAGCAGTACTTC. The V call is TRBV5-1, the J call TRBJ2-7; 7 nucleotides line up with TRBD1. The CDR3 is 15 amino acids. Germline-derived CDR1 and CDR2 are SGHRS and YFSETQ. Unmatched junction bases numbered 5, after V lost 1 base and J lost 1 base.

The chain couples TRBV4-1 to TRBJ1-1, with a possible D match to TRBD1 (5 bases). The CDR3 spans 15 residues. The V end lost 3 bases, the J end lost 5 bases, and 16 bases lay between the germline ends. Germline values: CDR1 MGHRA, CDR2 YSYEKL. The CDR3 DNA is TGCGCCAGCAGCCAGACGGGACGGATGGGAACTGAAGCTTTCTTT. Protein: CASSQTGRMGTEAFF.

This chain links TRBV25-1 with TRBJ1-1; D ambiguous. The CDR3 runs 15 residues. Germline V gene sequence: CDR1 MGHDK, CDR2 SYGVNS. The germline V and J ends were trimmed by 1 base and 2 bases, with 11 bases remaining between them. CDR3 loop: CASSESGDDNTEAFF. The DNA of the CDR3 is TGTGCCAGCAGTGAATCCGGGGATGACAACACTGAAGCTTTCTTT. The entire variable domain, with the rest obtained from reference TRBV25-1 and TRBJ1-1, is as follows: EADIYQTPRYLVIGTGKKITLECSQTMGHDKMYWYQQDPGMELHLIHYSYGVNSTEKGDLSSESTVSRIRTEHFPLTLESARPSHTSQYLCASSESGDDNTEAFFGQGTRLTVV.

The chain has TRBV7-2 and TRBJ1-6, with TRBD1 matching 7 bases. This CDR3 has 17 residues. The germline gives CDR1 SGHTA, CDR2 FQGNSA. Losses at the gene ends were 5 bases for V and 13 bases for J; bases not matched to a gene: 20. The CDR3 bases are TGTGCCAGCAGCCTTAGAGGGGGCCGAGGCACCGATCGGCCCCTCCACTTT. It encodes CASSLRGGRGTDRPLHF.

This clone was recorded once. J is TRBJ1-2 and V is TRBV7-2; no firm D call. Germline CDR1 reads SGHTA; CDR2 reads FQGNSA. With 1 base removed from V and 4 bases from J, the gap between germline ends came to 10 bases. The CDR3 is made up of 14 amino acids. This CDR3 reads CASSLGRRSYGYTF. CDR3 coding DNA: TGTGCCAGCAGCTTAGGCCGAAGGTCCTATGGCTACACCTTC. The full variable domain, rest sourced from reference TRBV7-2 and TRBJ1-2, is GAGVSQSPSNKVTEKGKDVELRCDPISGHTALYWYRQSLGQGLEFLIYFQGNSAPDKSGLPSDRFSAERTGGSVSTLTIQRTQQEDSAVYLCASSLGRRSYGYTFGSGTRLTVV.

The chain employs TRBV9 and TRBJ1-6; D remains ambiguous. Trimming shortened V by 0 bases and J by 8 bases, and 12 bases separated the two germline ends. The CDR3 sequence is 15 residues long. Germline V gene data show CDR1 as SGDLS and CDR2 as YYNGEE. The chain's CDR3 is CASSVGREGDSPLHF. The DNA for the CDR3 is TGTGCCAGCAGCGTAGGGAGAGAAGGAGATTCACCCCTCCACTTT. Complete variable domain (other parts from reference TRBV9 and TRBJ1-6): DSGVTQTPKHLITATGQRVTLRCSPRSGDLSVYWYQQSLDQGLQFLIQYYNGEERAKGNILERFSAQQFPDLHSELNLSSLELGDSALYFCASSVGREGDSPLHFGNGTRLTVT.

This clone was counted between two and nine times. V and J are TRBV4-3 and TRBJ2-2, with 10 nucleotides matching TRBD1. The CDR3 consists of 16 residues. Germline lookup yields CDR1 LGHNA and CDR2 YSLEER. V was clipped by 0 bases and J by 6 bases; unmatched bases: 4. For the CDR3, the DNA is TGCGCCAGCAGCCAAGATCATGGGACAGGGGCCGGGGAGCTGTTTTTT. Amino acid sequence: CASSQDHGTGAGELFF.

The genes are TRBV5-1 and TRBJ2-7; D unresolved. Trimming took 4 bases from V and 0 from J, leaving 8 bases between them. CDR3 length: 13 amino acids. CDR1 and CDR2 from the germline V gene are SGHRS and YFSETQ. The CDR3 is CASSLEDSYEQYF. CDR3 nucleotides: TGCGCCAGCAGCCTCGAAGACTCCTACGAGCAGTACTTC.

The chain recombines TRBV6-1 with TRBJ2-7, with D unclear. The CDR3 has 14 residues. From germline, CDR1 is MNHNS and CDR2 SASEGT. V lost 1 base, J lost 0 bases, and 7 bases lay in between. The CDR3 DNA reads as TGTGCCAGCAGTGAAGTCGGTACCTCCTACGAGCAGTACTTC. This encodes CASSEVGTSYEQYF.

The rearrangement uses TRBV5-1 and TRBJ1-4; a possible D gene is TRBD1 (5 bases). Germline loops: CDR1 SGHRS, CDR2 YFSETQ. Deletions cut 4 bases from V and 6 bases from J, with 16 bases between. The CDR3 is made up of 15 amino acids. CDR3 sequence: CASSPAGTRDEKLFF. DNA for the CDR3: TGCGCCAGCAGCCCCGCCGGGACTAGGGATGAAAAACTGTTTTTT.

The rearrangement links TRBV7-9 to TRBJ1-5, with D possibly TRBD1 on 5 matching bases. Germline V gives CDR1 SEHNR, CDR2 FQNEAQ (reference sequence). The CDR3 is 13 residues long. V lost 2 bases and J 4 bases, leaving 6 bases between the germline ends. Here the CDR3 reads CASSLTGNQPQHF. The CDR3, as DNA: TGTGCCAGCAGCTTAACAGGAAATCAGCCCCAGCATTTT.

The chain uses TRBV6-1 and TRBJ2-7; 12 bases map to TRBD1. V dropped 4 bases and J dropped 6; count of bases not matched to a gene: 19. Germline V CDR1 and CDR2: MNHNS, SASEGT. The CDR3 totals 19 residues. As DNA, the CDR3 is TGTGCCAGCAGTGTACAGTTACCGGGACAGGGGGCGAGGTCAGGCGAGCAGTACTTC. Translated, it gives CASSVQLPGQGARSGEQYF.

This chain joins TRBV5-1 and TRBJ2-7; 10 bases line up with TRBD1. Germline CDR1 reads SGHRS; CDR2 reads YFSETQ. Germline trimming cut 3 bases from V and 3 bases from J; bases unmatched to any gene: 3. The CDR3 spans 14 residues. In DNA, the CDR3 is TGCGCCAGCAGCTACGGGACAGGGGACTACGAGCAGTACTTC. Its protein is CASSYGTGDYEQYF.

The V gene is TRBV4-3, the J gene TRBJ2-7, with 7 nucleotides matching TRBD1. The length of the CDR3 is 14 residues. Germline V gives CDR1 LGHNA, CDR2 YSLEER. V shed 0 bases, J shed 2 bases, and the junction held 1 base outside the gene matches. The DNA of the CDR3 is TGCGCCAGCAGCCAAGAGAGGGGGCCCTACGAGCAGTACTTC. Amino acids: CASSQERGPYEQYF.

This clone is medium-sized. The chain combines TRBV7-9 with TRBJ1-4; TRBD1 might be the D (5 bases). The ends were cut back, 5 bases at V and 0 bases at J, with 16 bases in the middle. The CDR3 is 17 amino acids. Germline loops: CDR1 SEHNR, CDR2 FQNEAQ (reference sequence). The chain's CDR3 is CASSRRDLLATNEKLFF. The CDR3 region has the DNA TGTGCCAGCAGCCGACGGGACCTCCTTGCAACTAATGAAAAACTGTTTTTT.

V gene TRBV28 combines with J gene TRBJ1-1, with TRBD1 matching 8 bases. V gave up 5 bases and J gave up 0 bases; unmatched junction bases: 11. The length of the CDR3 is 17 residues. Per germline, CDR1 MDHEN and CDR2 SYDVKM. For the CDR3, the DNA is TGTGCCAGCAGTCCACTTACGACAGGGGCTATGAACACTGAAGCTTTCTTT. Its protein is CASSPLTTGAMNTEAFF.

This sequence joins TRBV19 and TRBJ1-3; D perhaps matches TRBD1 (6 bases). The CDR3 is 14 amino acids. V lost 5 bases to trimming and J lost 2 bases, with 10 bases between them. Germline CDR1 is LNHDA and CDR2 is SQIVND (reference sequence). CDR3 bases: TGTGCCAGTAGTTTGACAGGACCTGGAAACACCATATATTTT. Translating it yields CASSLTGPGNTIYF.

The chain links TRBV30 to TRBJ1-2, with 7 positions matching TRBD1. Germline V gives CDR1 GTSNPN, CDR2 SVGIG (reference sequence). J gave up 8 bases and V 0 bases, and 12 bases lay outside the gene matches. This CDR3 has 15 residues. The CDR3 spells CAWSVQGPYYGGYTF. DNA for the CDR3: TGTGCCTGGAGTGTACAGGGGCCGTACTATGGGGGCTACACCTTC.

The CDR3 nucleotides read TGTGCCAGCAGCTTCCGGAGGACTGCCATAAACTATGGCTACACCTTC. Encoded protein: CASSFRRTAINYGYTF. V gene TRBV7-2 combines with J gene TRBJ1-2; D call uncertain. This CDR3 has 16 residues. The V and J ends lost 3 bases and 2 bases respectively, with 16 bases between them. Germline values: CDR1 SGHTA, CDR2 FQGNSA.